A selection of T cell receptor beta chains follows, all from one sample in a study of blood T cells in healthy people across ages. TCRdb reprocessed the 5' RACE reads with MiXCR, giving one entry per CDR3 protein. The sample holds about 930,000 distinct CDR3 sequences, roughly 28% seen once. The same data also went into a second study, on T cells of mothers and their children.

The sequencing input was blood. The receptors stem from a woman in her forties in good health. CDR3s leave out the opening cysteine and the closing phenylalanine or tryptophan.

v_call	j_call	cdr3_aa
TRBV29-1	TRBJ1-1	SVVPGEEAF
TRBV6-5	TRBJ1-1	ASETVGGAEAF
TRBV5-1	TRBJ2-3	ASSLDRGRAADTQY
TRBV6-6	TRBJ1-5	ASSYYRFPQPQH
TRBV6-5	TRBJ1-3	ASSYGDLLPTSGNTIY
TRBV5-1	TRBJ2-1	ASSLAATGLYNEQF
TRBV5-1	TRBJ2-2	ASSQGLAGSGELF
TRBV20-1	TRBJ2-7	SAPSDSFGSYEQY
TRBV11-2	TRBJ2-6	ASWDRIGVLT
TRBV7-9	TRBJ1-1	ASSPNTGTSNTEAF
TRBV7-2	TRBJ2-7	ASSPGTSGGGEQY
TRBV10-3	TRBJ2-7	AISEVGRSYEQY
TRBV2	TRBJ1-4	ASRTGVREKLF
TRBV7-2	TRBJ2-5	ASSHLWLRQGGETQY
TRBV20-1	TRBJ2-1	SAGRGRGGDEQF
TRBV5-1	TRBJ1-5	ASSLTLEQPQH
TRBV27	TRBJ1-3	ASSLIGGPVSGNTIY
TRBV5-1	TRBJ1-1	ASRTKGGDTEAF
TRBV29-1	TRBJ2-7	SVSGDTSYEQY
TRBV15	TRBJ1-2	ATSRDVPTGSSGYT
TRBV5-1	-	ASSDGFGTQY
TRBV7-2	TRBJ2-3	ASSLAGWTDTQY
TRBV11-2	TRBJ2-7	ASSLRTFLYEQY
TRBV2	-	AGWGDDSYEQY
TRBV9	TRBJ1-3	ASSPQGSSGNTIY
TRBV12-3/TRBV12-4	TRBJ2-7	ASSGLGLLGGQY
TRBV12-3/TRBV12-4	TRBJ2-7	ASSPQGSLLYEQY
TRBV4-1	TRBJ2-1	ASSHAGTSDTYNEQF
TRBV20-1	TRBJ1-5	SARSGDGNQPQH
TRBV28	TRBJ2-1	ASSSGTSGTFRYNEQF
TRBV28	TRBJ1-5	ASGLGGWGGHSNQPQH
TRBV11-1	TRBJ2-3	ASSPRGYTDTQY
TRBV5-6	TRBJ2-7	ASSLRLLGSSYEQY
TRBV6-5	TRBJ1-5	ASKSEGNQPQH
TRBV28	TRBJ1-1	ASSFPPRTGAEAF
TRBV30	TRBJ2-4	AWSVGSYNDIQY
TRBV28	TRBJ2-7	ASSRSTGTLLSEQY